This T cell receptor (beta chain) was obtained from a study of T cell responses to AZD1222 COVID-19 vaccine. Findings of the study overall: Repertoire collection took place solely once the T cell response had peaked. Unmutated variant regions are reportedly targeted by nearly half of spike-specific TCRs. Clonal diversity may have been underestimated in mostly white British donors. Elevations in Spike-specific TCR breadth and depth followed administration of two AZD1222 doses.

This clone was found a few times. Its antigen is unidentified. Libraries were prepared by immunoSEQ multiplex PCR; TCRdb keeps only in-frame clonotypes and omits some of them. The table includes more than 100,000 clones, 85% detected once. V was cut by 7 bases and J by 2 bases, with 14 bases left in between. Germline values: CDR1 MNHEY, CDR2 SVGAGI. CDR3 length: 14 amino acids. J is TRBJ1-2 and V is TRBV6-5; the D gene is possibly TRBD1 (6 bases). This sequence originates from an adult who received the MenACWY meningococcal vaccine as a control. The sample in question was peripheral blood, obtained 28 days after the second dose of the MenACWY control vaccine. Written as DNA, the CDR3 is TGTGCCAGCACCAGACAGGCAGGCAACTATGGCTACACCTTC. It yields the protein CASTRQAGNYGYTF.